These 24 T cell receptor beta chains came from one sample sequenced in a study of technical replicates of blood from a handful of donors. Generated by immunoSEQ multiplex PCR, the TCRdb table keeps only in-frame clones and is missing some. The table has some 71,000 clones, nearly 98% seen once; the top ten hold roughly 0.2%. The material sequenced was T cells isolated from PBMCs. Receptor source: a human donor in good health.

The rearrangement links TRBV12-2 to TRBJ1-1. TRBV12-2 is flagged as a pseudogene. There are 14 residues in the CDR3. This chain's CDR3 is CASRFLRRVHEAFF. The CDR3 DNA reads TGTGCAAGTCGCTTTTTAAGACGGGTCCATGAAGCTTTCTTT.

This chain uses TRBV15 with TRBJ2-2, with D possibly TRBD2 on 5 matching bases. The CDR3 extends over 13 amino acids. Deletions cut 3 bases from V and 6 bases from J, with 8 bases between. Germline values: CDR1 LNHNV, CDR2 YYDKDF (reference sequence). CDR3 DNA sequence: TGTGCCACCAGCAGCGGAGGACCCGGGGAGCTGTTTTTT. Translated, it gives CATSSGGPGELFF. Using reference TRBV15 and TRBJ2-2 for the parts outside the CDR3, the full variable domain is DAMVIQNPRYQVTQFGKPVTLSCSQTLNHNVMYWYQQKSSQAPKLLFHYYDKDFNNEADTPDNFQSRRPNTSFCFLDIRSPGLGDTAMYLCATSSGGPGELFFGEGSRLTVL.

V and J are TRBV11-2 and TRBJ2-7; maybe TRBD1 (6 bases). The CDR3 is 15 amino acids. Trimming took 2 bases from V and 6 from J, leaving 17 bases between them. Germline V gene sequence: CDR1 SGHAT, CDR2 FQNNGV. The CDR3 here is CASSLRAQGKSEQYF. In DNA form, the CDR3 reads TGTGCCAGCAGCTTAAGGGCTCAGGGGAAAAGCGAGCAGTACTTC.

The table lists this clone with a count of one. CDR3 sequence (DNA): TGTGCCAGCAGTTTAGCGGACAATCCTGGCTACACCTTC. Translated: CASSLADNPGYTF. The chain recombines TRBV28 with TRBJ1-2, with a possible D match to TRBD1 (5 bases). The germline V and J ends were trimmed by 2 bases and 7 bases, with 11 bases remaining between them. Germline loops: CDR1 MDHEN, CDR2 SYDVKM. The CDR3 has 13 residues.

The chain is built from TRBV6-1 and TRBJ1-1, with 9 bases that match TRBD1. The length of the CDR3 is 17 residues. Germline V gene data show CDR1 as MNHNS and CDR2 as SASEGT. J was trimmed by 0 bases and V by 4 bases; bases with no gene match: 9. CDR3 sequence: CASSGDRAVFLNTEAFF. The CDR3 DNA is TGTGCCAGCAGTGGGGACAGGGCAGTCTTTCTGAACACTGAAGCTTTCTTT.

This rearrangement joins TRBV15 to TRBJ1-1; TRBD1 agrees at 7 bases. This CDR3 contains 13 residues. V gave up 4 bases and J gave up 3 bases; unmatched junction bases: 2. Germline CDR1 is LNHNV and CDR2 is YYDKDF (reference sequence). The CDR3 DNA reads as TGTGCCACCAGCACTGACAGGGACACTGAAGCTTTCTTT. Translating gives CATSTDRDTEAFF.

The chain employs TRBV6-6 and TRBJ2-3; D possibly corresponds to TRBD1 (6 bases). The V gene's germline CDR1 is MNHNY and CDR2 SVGAGI (reference sequence). The V and J ends lost 5 bases and 5 bases respectively, with 14 bases between them. The CDR3 has 14 amino acids. The CDR3 here is CASSPPPGQDTQYF. DNA of the CDR3: TGTGCCAGCAGTCCCCCCCCGGGACAAGATACGCAGTATTTT.

The chain uses TRBV27 and TRBJ1-5; possible D gene TRBD1, 5 bases. Germline V CDR1 and CDR2: MNHEY, SMNVEV (reference sequence). The CDR3 has 13 amino acids. V lost 2 bases to trimming and J lost 7 bases, with 9 bases between them. The CDR3 sequence: CASSLRGGQPQHF. CDR3 nucleotides: TGTGCCAGCAGTTTAAGGGGAGGGCAGCCCCAGCATTTT.

This chain links TRBV7-9 with TRBJ2-3; D is undetermined. The CDR3 is 17 amino acids. Germline assignment: CDR1 SEHNR and CDR2 FQNEAQ (reference sequence). Trimming took 4 bases from V and 0 from J, leaving 17 bases between them. The CDR3 DNA sequence: TGTGCCAGCAGCTCACTACCCCTAGGCCCTAGCACAGATACGCAGTATTTT. Translated: CASSSLPLGPSTDTQYF.

This rearrangement joins TRBV29-1 to TRBJ2-2; D perhaps matches TRBD2 (5 bases). Germline assignment: CDR1 SQVTM and CDR2 ANQGSEA. The CDR3 length is 12 residues. The V end was cut by 6 bases, the J end by 6 bases, with 11 bases between. CDR3 protein: CSVTVGAGELFF. The CDR3 DNA reads as TGCAGCGTGACGGTCGGGGCCGGGGAGCTGTTTTTT.

CDR3 bases: TGCGCCAGCAGCCCATTGGGGTCTAGCGGGAGTTTCCCCTACAATGAGCAGTTCTTC. Translated: CASSPLGSSGSFPYNEQFF. The genes are TRBV5-1 and TRBJ2-1; 10 bases are shared with TRBD2. This CDR3 is built from 19 residues. The germline CDR1 and CDR2 sequences are SGHRS and YFSETQ. The trim removed 4 bases at V and 2 bases at J, leaving 15 bases unmatched. The full variable domain, with the rest looked up from reference TRBV5-1 and TRBJ2-1, is KAGVTQTPRYLIKTRGQQVTLSCSPISGHRSVSWYQQTPGQGLQFLFEYFSETQRNKGNFPGRFSGRQFSNSRSEMNVSTLELGDSALYLCASSPLGSSGSFPYNEQFFGPGTRLTVL.

This sequence joins TRBV6-5 and TRBJ1-1; TRBD1 might be the D (6 bases). Deletions cut 0 bases from V and 7 bases from J, with 15 bases between. Germline V lookup: CDR1 MNHEY, CDR2 SVGAGI. CDR3 length: 15 residues. This CDR3 reads CASSYSIGGQREAFF. The CDR3 DNA is TGTGCCAGCAGTTACTCGATCGGGGGGCAGCGTGAAGCTTTCTTT.

CDR3 in amino acids: CASKPGLDYEQYF. DNA for the CDR3: TGTGCCAGTAAACCGGGACTAGACTACGAGCAGTACTTC. This rearrangement joins TRBV19 to TRBJ2-7, with 8 bases that match TRBD2. Unmatched junction bases numbered 5, after V lost 7 bases and J lost 3 bases. Germline CDR1 LNHDA, CDR2 SQIVND (reference sequence). CDR3 length: 13 residues.

The chain couples TRBV10-3 to TRBJ2-1, with 8 positions matching TRBD1. CDR1 is ENHRY and CDR2 is SYGVKD in the germline V gene. The V gene end was trimmed by 5 bases and the J gene end by 8 bases; junction bases not matched to a gene: 8. This CDR3 is built from 14 residues. This chain's CDR3 is CAISRIMTGDEQFF. The CDR3 bases are TGTGCCATCAGTCGGATAATGACAGGGGATGAGCAGTTCTTC.

Concerning this clone itself: One end of the junction does not line up with germline, which may come from a read error. The rearrangement links TRBV11-2 to TRBJ2-4; maybe TRBD2 (6 bases). The germline V gene has CDR1 SGHAT and CDR2 FQNNGV. CDR3 size: 12 residues. The CDR3 bases are TGTGCCAGCAGCTTTACCGGGGGATCTTTGGGGTTC. It translates to CASSFTGGSLGF.

The chain has TRBV29-1 and TRBJ2-1; possible D gene TRBD2, 7 bases. V lost 3 bases and J 0 bases, leaving 12 bases between the germline ends. This CDR3 has 15 amino acids. In germline, CDR1 is SQVTM, CDR2 ANQGSEA. The CDR3 is CSVDNREGSYNEQFF. The DNA of the CDR3 is TGCAGCGTTGATAACAGGGAGGGCTCCTACAATGAGCAGTTCTTC.

This chain joins TRBV6-1 and TRBJ1-1, with 12 bases that match TRBD1. The CDR3 extends over 15 amino acids. Per germline, CDR1 MNHNS and CDR2 SASEGT. Losses at the gene ends were 4 bases for V and 4 bases for J; bases not matched to a gene: 4. The CDR3 loop is CASSAGQGAGTEAFF. DNA for the CDR3: TGTGCCAGCAGTGCGGGACAGGGGGCGGGCACTGAAGCTTTCTTT.

Note on this clone: In the same sample, other DNA sequences code for this CDR3. The chain is built from TRBV7-9 and TRBJ1-2; D unresolved. CDR3 length: 12 amino acids. The germline V gene encodes CDR1 SEHNR and CDR2 FQNEAQ (reference sequence). The ends were cut back, 3 bases at V and 4 bases at J, with 6 bases in the middle. The CDR3 bases are TGTGCCAGCAGCTTTGGGAGCTATGGCTACACCTTC. It codes for CASSFGSYGYTF.

This clone occurred once. The rearrangement uses TRBV9 and TRBJ2-7; 9 bases are shared with TRBD2. Germline V gene sequence: CDR1 SGDLS, CDR2 YYNGEE. The CDR3 has 14 residues. Trimming removed 0 bases from V and 2 bases from J; junction bases left unmatched: 0. The CDR3 is CASSVGLAAYEQYF. The DNA of the CDR3 is TGTGCCAGCAGCGTAGGACTAGCGGCCTACGAGCAGTACTTC.

The chain links TRBV28 to TRBJ2-1; D is ambiguous. The CDR3 covers 18 residues. Trimming took 6 bases from V and 6 from J, leaving 27 bases between them. Germline assignment: CDR1 MDHEN and CDR2 SYDVKM. The CDR3 sequence is CASSLFRRTERGTNEQFF. The CDR3 region has the DNA TGTGCCAGCAGCCTCTTCCGTCGTACCGAGCGCGGTACCAATGAGCAGTTCTTC.

V usage is TRBV2 and J usage is TRBJ1-5; 8 bases map to TRBD1. The CDR3 spans 14 residues. Losses at the gene ends were 4 bases for V and 6 bases for J; bases not matched to a gene: 5. Germline CDR1 and CDR2: SNHLY and FYNNEI. Here the CDR3 DNA reads TGTGCCAGCAGTGTTTCGGGGACAGGTCAGCCCCAGCATTTT. This translates into CASSVSGTGQPQHF.

The chain employs TRBV28 and TRBJ2-3, with D possibly matching TRBD1 (6 bases). Between the trimmed V and J ends, which lost 8 bases and 2 bases, there was a span of 14 bases. CDR3 length equals 14 residues. CDR1 is MDHEN and CDR2 is SYDVKM in the germline V gene. CDR3 nucleotide sequence: TGTGCCAGCTGGAATCCAGGGGACACAGATACGCAGTATTTT. Translation gives CASWNPGDTDTQYF.

The chain combines TRBV5-1 with TRBJ2-5; D might be TRBD1 (6 bases). V was trimmed by 1 base and J by 1 base, leaving 11 bases between them. CDR3 length: 15 residues. The germline V gene encodes CDR1 SGHRS and CDR2 YFSETQ. CDR3 residues: CASSLFGQFQETQYF. The CDR3 DNA sequence: TGCGCCAGCAGCTTGTTCGGACAGTTCCAAGAGACCCAGTACTTC.

This clone was observed a single time. CDR3 sequence: CAWIAGNSEQYF. The CDR3, as DNA: TGTGCCTGGATTGCAGGGAACTCCGAGCAGTACTTC. The chain employs TRBV30 and TRBJ2-7; tentative D call: TRBD1 (5 bases). The germline V and J ends were trimmed by 4 bases and 6 bases, with 13 bases remaining between them. Germline CDR1 reads GTSNPN; CDR2 reads SVGIG (reference sequence). CDR3 length: 12 amino acids. Drawing the rest from reference TRBV30 and TRBJ2-7, the complete variable domain is SQTIHQWPATLVQPVGSPLSLECTVEGTSNPNLYWYRQAAGRGLQLLFYSVGIGQISSEVPQNLSASRPQDRQFILSSKKLLLSDSGFYLCAWIAGNSEQYFGPGTRLTVT.